The 32 T cell receptor beta chains listed next were all sequenced from one sample in a study of neurological immune-mediated disorders. A single record per CDR3 protein comes from TCRdb applying MiXCR to the 5' RACE reads. The sample yields tens of thousands of distinct CDR3 sequences, about 9.7% seen once. The specimen sequenced was PBMCs. These receptors were obtained from a man between 50 and 59 years old in good health.

This clonotype was recorded many times. This rearrangement joins TRBV10-3 to TRBJ2-1; the match to TRBD2 covers 9 bases. V was clipped by 3 bases and J by 3 bases; unmatched bases: 6. The CDR3 contains 16 residues. Per germline, CDR1 ENHRY and CDR2 SYGVKD. The CDR3 DNA reads as TGTGCCATCAGTGAAAGTAGCGGGGGTGGCTACAATGAGCAGTTCTTC. It encodes CAISESSGGGYNEQFF.

There are many counts of this clonotype. CDR3 sequence (DNA): TGTGCCAGCAGGATAACGTACGACGCCGGTTGGGAAAAACTGTTTTTT. Its translation is CASRITYDAGWEKLFF. The gene calls are TRBV28 and TRBJ1-4; D is unresolved. CDR3 length equals 16 residues. Germline CDR1 is MDHEN and CDR2 is SYDVKM. V was clipped by 6 bases and J by 8 bases, with 22 bases between them.

This clonotype has ten or more counts. This chain links TRBV20-1 with TRBJ1-1; D gene ambiguous. CDR3 size: 12 residues. The germline CDR1 and CDR2 sequences are DFQATT and SNEGSKA (reference sequence). Trimming left V 1 base short and J 1 base short, with 4 bases between. The CDR3 DNA is TGCAGTGCTAGAGCCCCGAACACTGAAGCTTTCTTT. It specifies CSARAPNTEAFF.

This clonotype was found many times. This chain links TRBV28 with TRBJ2-6; 7 nucleotides line up with TRBD1. The length of the CDR3 is 16 residues. Germline V gene data show CDR1 as MDHEN and CDR2 as SYDVKM. After removal of 6 bases from V and 4 bases from J, the junction contained 9 bases not matched to a gene. DNA for the CDR3: TGTGCCAGCAGATTAAGGGGGCTATCCGGGGCCAACGTCCTGACTTTC. This encodes CASRLRGLSGANVLTF.

J is TRBJ2-7 and V is TRBV3-1; either TRBD1 or TRBD2 may supply D (5 bases each). The CDR3 loop spans 15 amino acids. Germline V gene lookup returns CDR1 LGHDT and CDR2 YNNKEL (reference sequence). CDR3: CFSSQPGRAIYEQYF. The CDR3 DNA reads as TGTTTCAGCAGCCAACCGGGACGGGCTATCTACGAGCAGTACTTC.

This clonotype was counted ten times or more. The CDR3 loop is CASSLGDRDQETQYF. As DNA, the CDR3 is TGCGCCAGCAGCTTGGGGGACAGGGACCAAGAGACCCAGTACTTC. The chain employs TRBV5-1 and TRBJ2-5; 9 nucleotides align to TRBD1. CDR3 size: 15 residues. Looked up from germline, CDR1 is SGHRS and CDR2 is YFSETQ. Trimming cost V 0 bases and J 0 bases; bases outside gene matches: 0.

This clonotype was seen many times. The chain links TRBV28 to TRBJ1-2; D not certain. Germline CDR1 reads MDHEN; CDR2 reads SYDVKM. Trimming took 7 bases from V and 4 from J, leaving 13 bases between them. The CDR3 loop spans 13 amino acids. DNA for the CDR3: TGTGCCAGCACCACTGATACTACCTATGGCTACACCTTC. Amino acids: CASTTDTTYGYTF.

This chain links TRBV5-1 with TRBJ2-2; 8 bases line up with TRBD1. This CDR3 has 17 amino acids. V trimming: 2 bases; J trimming: 1 base; junction bases outside the gene matches: 7. CDR1 SGHRS and CDR2 YFSETQ come from the germline V gene. The CDR3 sequence: CASSFGQGAWNTGELFF. DNA for the CDR3: TGCGCCAGCAGCTTTGGGCAGGGGGCGTGGAACACCGGGGAGCTGTTTTTT.

This clonotype was seen at least ten times. V usage is TRBV6-5 and J usage is TRBJ1-1; no firm D call. The CDR3 contains 15 residues. Germline values: CDR1 MNHEY, CDR2 SVGAGI. V dropped 6 bases and J dropped 5 bases, with 19 bases sitting between them. The CDR3 bases are TGTGCCAGCAGACCGATAATAAGAGGGTGGACTGAAGCTTTCTTT. This sequence encodes CASRPIIRGWTEAFF.

On this clonotype itself: A junction boundary mismatches the germline segment, possibly from a read error. For the CDR3, the DNA is TGTGCCACCTCTAAATCGGGGGTATGGTCCTCTGGAAACACCACATATTTT. Protein sequence: CATSKSGVWSSGNTTYF. The chain uses TRBV25-1 and TRBJ1-3, with D possibly being TRBD1 (5 bases). The CDR3 runs to 17 residues. Germline-derived CDR1 and CDR2 are MGHDK and SYGVNS. Full variable domain (remainder filled in from reference TRBV25-1 and TRBJ1-3): EADIYQTPRYLVIGTGKKITLECSQTMGHDKMYWYQQDPGMELHLIHYSYGVNSTEKGDLSSESTVSRIRTEHFPLTLESARPSHTSQYLCATSKSGVWSSGNTTYFGEGSWLTVV.

The table lists this clonotype with many counts. The rearrangement joins TRBV4-2 to TRBJ1-3; TRBD1 matches at 7 bases. The germline V gene encodes CDR1 LGHNA and CDR2 YNFKEQ. The CDR3 extends over 16 amino acids. V lost 0 bases to trimming and J lost 0 bases; unmatched junction nucleotides: 2. CDR3 amino acids: CASSQEGQSSGNTIYF. The CDR3 bases are TGTGCCAGCAGCCAAGAGGGACAGTCCTCTGGAAACACCATATATTTT.

This clonotype was found many times. The chain has TRBV5-1 and TRBJ1-1; possibly TRBD1 for D (5 bases). Germline V CDR1 and CDR2: SGHRS, YFSETQ. The CDR3 contains 14 residues. V dropped 4 bases and J dropped 0 bases, with 10 bases sitting between them. CDR3 sequence: CASSTGTVNTEAFF. The CDR3, as DNA: TGCGCCAGCAGCACCGGGACGGTGAACACTGAAGCTTTCTTT. Filled out from reference TRBV5-1 and TRBJ1-1, the complete variable domain reads KAGVTQTPRYLIKTRGQQVTLSCSPISGHRSVSWYQQTPGQGLQFLFEYFSETQRNKGNFPGRFSGRQFSNSRSEMNVSTLELGDSALYLCASSTGTVNTEAFFGQGTRLTVV.

In this sample, this clonotype turned up many times. The genes are TRBV28 and TRBJ1-2, with D unclear. Trimming cost V 10 bases and J 5 bases, with 17 bases left between them. The CDR3 is 13 residues long. Germline CDR1 is MDHEN and CDR2 is SYDVKM. DNA for the CDR3: TGTGCCATGATACCCATGGCAGTTTATGGCTACACCTTC. As protein: CAMIPMAVYGYTF.

Ten or more counts support this clonotype. The chain couples TRBV6-5 to TRBJ2-3; 10 nucleotides line up with TRBD2. CDR1 and CDR2 from the germline V gene are MNHEY and SVGAGI. The length of the CDR3 is 17 residues. The junction had 15 bases not matched to a gene; V was cut back by 6 bases and J by 6 bases. The CDR3 loop reads CASSPIAGGPVGDTQYF. The CDR3 DNA sequence: TGTGCCAGCAGCCCTATAGCGGGAGGCCCCGTTGGGGATACGCAGTATTTT.

This clonotype was detected ten times or more. The rearrangement joins TRBV10-3 to TRBJ2-5; no reliable D call. Germline lookup yields CDR1 ENHRY and CDR2 SYGVKD. The length of the CDR3 is 14 residues. Trimming took 0 bases from V and 2 from J, leaving 7 bases between them. The CDR3 region has the DNA TGTGCCATCAGTGAGTCGAACTATCAAGAGACCCAGTACTTC. It codes for CAISESNYQETQYF.

This clonotype is termed medium-sized (0.01 to 0.1%). The V and J genes are TRBV5-1 and TRBJ2-7; D unclear. The CDR3 loop spans 14 amino acids. Trimming left V 4 bases short and J 6 bases short, with 17 bases between. Germline V CDR1 and CDR2: SGHRS, YFSETQ. CDR3: CASSGTESRVEQYF. The CDR3 region has the DNA TGCGCCAGCAGCGGTACGGAAAGCCGCGTCGAGCAGTACTTC.

This clonotype was counted at least ten times. The rearrangement joins TRBV6-5 to TRBJ2-5; possibly TRBD2 for D (5 bases). The V end lost 5 bases, the J end lost 1 base, and 14 bases lay between the germline ends. This CDR3 has 15 residues. CDR1 MNHEY and CDR2 SVGAGI come from the germline V gene. CDR3 sequence: CASSTIGLRQETQYF. CDR3 bases: TGTGCCAGCAGTACCATAGGACTGCGCCAAGAGACCCAGTACTTC.

This clonotype was recorded at least ten times. The chain has TRBV7-2 and TRBJ2-3, with D unresolved. Germline values: CDR1 SGHTA, CDR2 FQGNSA. V shed 4 bases and J shed 4 bases, with 15 bases lying between them. This CDR3 contains 15 residues. The CDR3 sequence: CASSYGGYYSDTQYF. In nucleotides, the CDR3 is TGTGCCAGCAGCTACGGCGGATATTATTCAGATACGCAGTATTTT.

In this sample, this clonotype turned up many times. The gene calls are TRBV16 and TRBJ1-1; 8 bases fit TRBD1. This CDR3 is 16 amino acids long. From germline, CDR1 is KGHSY and CDR2 FQNENV. Losses at the gene ends were 0 bases for V and 5 bases for J; bases not matched to a gene: 8. CDR3 sequence (DNA): TGTGCCAGCAGCCAATCGCAGGACAGGGAATGGACTGAAGCTTTCTTT. Protein sequence: CASSQSQDREWTEAFF.

To note about this clonotype: With a much larger clone just one base away, this may be a read error. The rearrangement uses TRBV7-2 and TRBJ1-1, with a weak D call TRBD1 (6 bases). The CDR3 has 16 residues. Germline assignment: CDR1 SGHTA and CDR2 FQGNSA. V was shortened by 7 bases and J by 4 bases, with 22 bases between the two germline ends. The CDR3: CASTLGRGGQCTEAFF. DNA for the CDR3: TGTGCCAGCACCCTGGGGAGGGGGGGCCAGTGCACTGAAGCTTTCTTT.

This clonotype was seen many times. The rearrangement joins TRBV15 to TRBJ2-1; D not certain. V lost 1 base and J 5 bases, leaving 6 bases between the germline ends. In germline, CDR1 is LNHNV, CDR2 YYDKDF (reference sequence). The CDR3 consists of 13 residues. The chain's CDR3 is CATSRVKDNEQFF. CDR3 bases: TGTGCCACCAGCAGAGTGAAGGACAATGAGCAGTTCTTC.

This clonotype was seen repeatedly, ten times or more. The chain couples TRBV18 to TRBJ2-5, with D maybe TRBD1 (6 bases). Germline V gene sequence: CDR1 KGHSH, CDR2 LQKENI. The V gene lost 8 bases and the J gene lost 2 bases, with 15 bases spanning the gap. The CDR3 consists of 14 residues. CDR3: CASTTRQAQETQYF. The CDR3 DNA is TGTGCCAGCACGACGAGACAGGCTCAAGAGACCCAGTACTTC.

For this clonotype: An end of the junction differs from the germline gene, which may be a read error. The chain joins TRBV5-1 to TRBJ2-2; D may match TRBD1 or TRBD2 (5 bases each). The CDR3 extends over 18 amino acids. Germline values: CDR1 SGHRS, CDR2 YFSETQ. The CDR3 region is CASSTHGAPRKNTVELFF. In nucleotides, the CDR3 is TGCGCCAGCAGCACTCACGGGGCCCCAAGGAAGAACACCGTGGAGCTGTTTTTT.

The gene calls are TRBV6-2 or TRBV6-3 and TRBJ1-2, with TRBD1 identical over 9 bases. The length of the CDR3 is 15 residues. With 6 bases clipped from V and 5 bases from J, the junction kept 10 bases outside the gene matches. CDR1 and CDR2 (germline): MNHEY, SVGEGT. CDR3 residues: CASREEDRGKYGYTF. CDR3 DNA sequence: TGTGCCAGCAGAGAGGAAGACAGGGGGAAGTATGGCTACACCTTC.

There are many counts of this clonotype. The chain is built from TRBV5-1 and TRBJ2-3; tentatively, D is TRBD2 (5 bases). Trimming pared 4 bases from V and 0 bases from J, leaving 9 bases between. The CDR3 spans 14 residues. Per the germline V gene, CDR1 is SGHRS and CDR2 is YFSETQ. The CDR3 protein is CASSPSGSTDTQYF. CDR3 DNA: TGCGCCAGCAGCCCGAGCGGAAGCACAGATACGCAGTATTTT.

This clonotype was detected many times. The gene calls are TRBV7-2 and TRBJ2-7, with TRBD1 matching 7 bases. This CDR3 has 13 amino acids. V lost 4 bases to trimming and J lost 2 bases; unmatched junction nucleotides: 2. CDR1 and CDR2 from the germline V gene are SGHTA and FQGNSA. In DNA form, the CDR3 reads TGTGCCAGCAGCTCGGGACAGCCCTACGAGCAGTACTTC. It specifies CASSSGQPYEQYF.

Ten or more counts support this clonotype. The V call is TRBV5-5, the J call TRBJ1-5; maybe TRBD1 (5 bases). CDR1 and CDR2 from the germline V gene are SGHKS and YYEKEE (reference sequence). The V and J ends lost 0 bases and 3 bases respectively, with 7 bases between them. This CDR3 comprises 14 residues. In nucleotides, the CDR3 is TGTGCCAGCAGCTTGGGCAGGGTCAATCAGCCCCAGCATTTT. Its translation: CASSLGRVNQPQHF.

This clonotype occurred a few times. The CDR3: CASSPGWGRNTGELFF. The CDR3 nucleotides are TGCGCCAGCAGCCCCGGGTGGGGGCGAAACACCGGGGAGCTGTTTTTT. The J gene is TRBJ2-2, the V gene TRBV5-1, with a tentative D call TRBD1 (6 bases). The germline V and J ends were trimmed by 4 bases and 2 bases, with 15 bases remaining between them. Germline V gene data show CDR1 as SGHRS and CDR2 as YFSETQ. The CDR3 loop spans 16 amino acids.

This clonotype has at least ten counts. The chain employs TRBV7-2 and TRBJ2-2; 9 nucleotides line up with TRBD1. Germline V gene data show CDR1 as SGHTA and CDR2 as FQGNSA. The CDR3 is made up of 16 amino acids. V gave up 5 bases and J gave up 2 bases; unmatched junction bases: 6. This chain's CDR3 is CASSHPTGGNTGELFF. In DNA form, the CDR3 reads TGTGCCAGCAGCCATCCGACAGGGGGAAACACCGGGGAGCTGTTTTTT. Variable domain in full (rest from reference TRBV7-2 and TRBJ2-2): GAGVSQSPSNKVTEKGKDVELRCDPISGHTALYWYRQSLGQGLEFLIYFQGNSAPDKSGLPSDRFSAERTGGSVSTLTIQRTQQEDSAVYLCASSHPTGGNTGELFFGEGSRLTVL.

CDR3 loop: CGIYPRNEQFF. CDR3 bases: TGTGGCATCTACCCGAGAAATGAGCAGTTCTTC. The chain joins TRBV2 to TRBJ2-1, with D hard to call. Germline V gene sequence: CDR1 SNHLY, CDR2 FYNNEI. The CDR3 has 11 residues. Supplemented by reference TRBV2 and TRBJ2-1, the full variable domain reads EPEVTQTPSHQVTQMGQEVILRCVPISNHLYFYWYRQILGQKVEFLVSFYNNEISEKSEIFDDQFSVERPDGSNFTLKIRSTKLEDSAMYFCGIYPRNEQFFGPGTRLTVL.

In this sample, this clonotype turned up many times. This sequence joins TRBV11-2 and TRBJ2-7; 7 bases are shared with TRBD1. The length of the CDR3 is 13 residues. The junction had 7 bases not matched to a gene; V was cut back by 5 bases and J by 6 bases. Per the germline V gene, CDR1 is SGHAT and CDR2 is FQNNGV. The CDR3, as DNA: TGTGCCAGCAGCCCGACTACAGGGGTCGAGCAGTACTTC. Residues: CASSPTTGVEQYF.

Details on this clonotype: Compared with germline, one end of the junction differs, possibly owing to a read error. The chain recombines TRBV12-3 or TRBV12-4 with TRBJ2-6, with unresolved D. This CDR3 has 15 amino acids. The CDR3 DNA follows: TGTGCCAGCATCCCTCCCCCGTCTGCGGCCAACGTCCTGACTTTC. Translated: CASIPPPSAANVLTF.